This T cell receptor (beta chain) appears in the sequencing data of a study of T cells in Graves' hyperthyroidism and ophthalmopathy. Study-wide results and limits: In validation, the model predicted ophthalmopathy. These predictions came a median about 6.8 months before onset.

Using RNA transcripts as the source, TCR beta CDR3 regions were amplified. Researchers ran a first-round RT-PCR on the TCR CDR3 using the HTBI primer set. TCRdb re-called the multiplex PCR reads with MiXCR, one entry per CDR3 protein. The table records some 350,000 distinct CDR3 sequences, about 18% of them present only once. As to this clonotype: Its cognate antigen is unknown.

Among the patients, aged 18 to 65, hyperthyroidism was newly diagnosed and had lasted under 2 months. Lactation, pregnancy, other autoimmune disease or uncontrolled infection excluded patients. The V end lost 2 bases, the J end lost 8 bases, and 12 bases lay between the germline ends. There are 13 residues in the CDR3. This clonotype originated in a woman aged 18 to 35 with Graves' hyperthyroidism. The chain is built from TRBV12-3 or TRBV12-4 and TRBJ2-5; TRBD2 is a possible D gene (6 bases). The material sequenced was blood. This CDR3 is CASSLLQEGTQYF. CDR3 DNA: TGTGCCAGCAGTTTACTCCAGGAGGGAACCCAGTACTTC.